A selection of T cell receptor beta chains follows, all from one sample in a study of cytomegalovirus exposure and HLA in healthy donors. Repertoires were generated with immunoSEQ multiplex PCR, while TCRdb's copy carries only in-frame clones and drops some. In the table there are 170,000 or so clones, just under 80% of which are singletons. The sample was PBMCs. These receptors originate from a woman in her forties or fifties in good health and CMV-seropositive. CDR3s include the opening cysteine and the closing phenylalanine or tryptophan. Fields, in order: V gene, clone size, J gene, D gene, CDR3 protein, CDR3 DNA. The D gene is left open where the match is weak. Only some rows state a clone size, as once, few, many or a class for expanded clones.

>TRBV7-8|.|TRBJ1-1|TRBD1
CASSHDRGAEAFF
TGTGCCAGCAGCCACGACAGGGGTGCTGAAGCTTTCTTT
>TRBV7-9|.|TRBJ2-7|TRBD1
CASSKGTGDSREQYF
TGTGCCAGCAGCAAAGGGACAGGCGATTCTAGGGAGCAGTACTTC
>TRBV5-6|.|TRBJ2-3|.
CASSLEGVSNTDTQYF
TGTGCCAGCAGCCTAGAGGGGGTGAGTAACACAGATACGCAGTATTTT
>TRBV5-1|few|TRBJ1-2|.
CASSLEGANYGYTF
TGCGCCAGCAGCTTGGAAGGGGCTAACTATGGCTACACCTTC
>TRBV5-4|.|TRBJ1-2|.
CASSLPRDYGYTF
TGTGCCAGCAGCTTACCTCGGGACTATGGCTACACCTTC
>TRBV7-3|.|TRBJ2-3|TRBD2
CASSPGLASTDTQYF
TGTGCCAGCAGCCCAGGACTAGCGTCCACAGATACGCAGTATTTT
>TRBV4-3|.|TRBJ2-6|.
CASSLAVSSGANGLTF
TGCGCCAGCAGCCTCGCGGTTAGCTCTGGGGCCAACGGCCTGACTTTC
>TRBV2|.|TRBJ2-1|TRBD2
CARGTSGISYNEQFF
TGTGCCAGAGGGACTAGCGGGATCTCCTACAATGAGCAGTTCTTC
>TRBV2|.|TRBJ2-1|.
CASSTDKSTSHEQFF
TGTGCCAGCAGTACCGACAAGTCTACTAGTCATGAGCAGTTCTTC
>TRBV5-1|.|TRBJ1-1|.
CASSSIPGENTEAFF
TGCGCCAGCAGCTCCATTCCAGGGGAGAACACTGAAGCTTTCTTT
>TRBV28|.|TRBJ2-5|TRBD2
CASSLAGRLEQYF
TGTGCCAGCAGCCTAGCGGGGCGACTTGAGCAGTACTTC
>TRBV27|.|TRBJ2-7|TRBD2
CASSSRGGPYEQYF
TGTGCCAGCAGTTCGCGGGGAGGGCCCTACGAGCAGTACTTC
>TRBV30|.|TRBJ2-3|TRBD2
CAWSRLAGPTDTQYF
TGTGCCTGGAGTCGACTAGCGGGGCCCACAGATACGCAGTATTTT
>TRBV19|.|TRBJ1-5|TRBD1
CASSSQGAGQPQHF
TGTGCCAGTAGTTCGCAGGGGGCAGGACAGCCCCAGCATTTT
>TRBV4-3|.|TRBJ2-2|.
CASSQDPLTGELFF
TGCGCCAGCAGCCAAGATCCACTCACCGGGGAGCTGTTTTTT
>TRBV27|.|TRBJ1-5|TRBD1
CASSLAGGDQPQHF
TGTGCCAGCAGTTTGGCAGGGGGTGATCAGCCCCAGCATTTT
>TRBV5-4|.|TRBJ2-2|TRBD1
CASSKSPGTGGNTGELFF
TGTGCCAGCAGCAAATCCCCCGGGACAGGGGGTAACACCGGGGAGCTGTTTTTT
>TRBV5-1|few|TRBJ1-4|.
CASSSGLLEEKLFF
TGCGCCAGCAGCTCGGGACTTCTGGAAGAAAAACTGTTTTTT
>TRBV9|.|TRBJ1-2|.
CASSVVGEGYGYTF
TGTGCCAGCAGCGTAGTGGGGGAGGGATATGGCTACACCTTC
>TRBV11-2|.|TRBJ2-3|TRBD2
CASSVAWTSGRVSTDTQYF
TGTGCCAGCAGCGTAGCGTGGACTAGCGGGAGGGTTAGCACAGATACGCAGTATTTT
>TRBV5-4|.|TRBJ2-2|TRBD2
CASSFRGLAAGELFF
TGTGCCAGCAGCTTTAGGGGACTAGCGGCCGGGGAGCTGTTTTTT
>TRBV7-2|.|TRBJ1-1|.
CASSLRRQGTEAFF
TGTGCCAGCAGCTTACGGCGGCAGGGCACTGAAGCTTTCTTT
>TRBV27|.|TRBJ1-1|.
CASSLRVMNTEAFF
TGTGCCAGCAGTTTACGGGTCATGAACACTGAAGCTTTCTTT
>TRBV5-1|.|TRBJ2-1|TRBD1
CASSLDRGLHNEQFF
TGCGCCAGCAGCTTGGACAGGGGGCTCCACAATGAGCAGTTCTTC
>TRBV28|.|TRBJ2-3|.
CASNPRWFKPGSTDTQYF
TGTGCCAGCAATCCTCGGTGGTTCAAACCCGGGAGCACAGATACGCAGTATTTT
>TRBV29-1|.|TRBJ1-1|TRBD1
CSVEDDRVETEAFF
TGCAGCGTTGAAGATGACAGGGTGGAGACTGAAGCTTTCTTT
>TRBV19|once|TRBJ2-7|.
CASSIWGDFSYEQYF
TGTGCCAGTAGTATTTGGGGGGACTTCTCCTACGAGCAGTACTTC
>TRBV4-1|.|TRBJ1-1|.
CASSQVSSYYGAFF
TGCGCCAGCAGCCAAGTATCTAGTTACTACGGAGCTTTCTTT
>TRBV19|.|TRBJ2-2|TRBD1
CASHWGQGDTGELFF
TGTGCCAGCCACTGGGGACAGGGAGACACCGGGGAGCTGTTTTTT
>TRBV5-1|.|TRBJ2-1|TRBD2
CASSLATSGGYNEQFF
TGCGCCAGCAGCTTGGCGACTAGCGGGGGCTACAATGAGCAGTTCTTC
>TRBV30|once|TRBJ1-2|.
CAWSVLRETANYGYTF
TGTGCCTGGAGTGTACTTAGGGAGACGGCTAACTATGGCTACACCTTC
>TRBV7-2|few|TRBJ1-1|.
CASSLVFMNTEAFF
TGTGCCAGCAGCTTAGTATTTATGAACACTGAAGCTTTCTTT
>TRBV15|.|TRBJ2-6|TRBD1
CATSRDPTGAAGANVLTF
TGTGCCACCAGCAGAGATCCGACAGGGGCGGCTGGGGCCAACGTCCTGACTTTC
>TRBV11-3|.|TRBJ2-7|.
CASSLPGSYEQYF
TGTGCCAGCAGCTTACCAGGGTCCTACGAGCAGTACTTC
>TRBV7-2|.|TRBJ2-1|.
CASIEGGISYNEQFF
TGTGCCAGCATTGAGGGTGGGATATCCTACAATGAGCAGTTCTTC
>TRBV9|few|TRBJ2-4|TRBD2
CASSVELAGDSQYF
TGTGCCAGCAGCGTAGAGTTAGCGGGAGACAGTCAGTACTTC
>TRBV19|once|TRBJ2-7|TRBD1
CASSRDRGPYEQYF
TGTGCCAGTAGTCGGGACAGGGGACCCTACGAGCAGTACTTC
>TRBV15|.|TRBJ2-7|TRBD1
CSQGDDEQYF
TGCTCCCAGGGGGATGACGAGCAGTACTTC
>TRBV11-2|.|TRBJ2-7|.
CASSLDQGGQYF
TGTGCCAGCAGCTTAGATCAAGGGGGGCAGTACTTC
>TRBV10-3|.|TRBJ1-1|.
CAISDPGRADTEAFF
TGTGCCATCAGTGACCCCGGGAGGGCGGACACTGAAGCTTTCTTT
>TRBV14|.|TRBJ2-5|.
CASSHLYGTQYF
TGTGCCAGCAGCCATCTATACGGGACCCAGTACTTC
>TRBV9|.|TRBJ2-3|.
CASSFPGMLTDTQYF
TGTGCCAGCAGCTTCCCGGGGATGCTCACAGATACGCAGTATTTT
>TRBV11-2|.|TRBJ2-3|TRBD1
CASRLGQASTDTQYF
TGTGCCAGCAGGCTGGGACAGGCTAGCACAGATACGCAGTATTTT
>TRBV19|few|TRBJ2-2|TRBD1
CASSIGQAPGELFF
TGTGCCAGTAGTATCGGACAGGCCCCCGGGGAGCTGTTTTTT
>TRBV15|.|TRBJ1-3|.
CATSLAPGRGNTIHF
TGTGCCACCAGCCTTGCCCCCGGACGGGGAAACACCATACATTTT
>TRBV5-5|.|TRBJ2-1|TRBD1
CASSFLGTGGNEQFF
TGTGCCAGCAGCTTTCTTGGGACAGGGGGCAATGAGCAGTTCTTC
>TRBV6-6|.|TRBJ1-3|.
CASSTGDTIYF
TGTGCCAGCTCTACGGGGGACACCATATATTTT
>TRBV27|.|TRBJ2-5|.
CASSLRGRETQYF
TGTGCCAGCAGTTTACGGGGAAGGGAGACCCAGTACTTC
>TRBV11-2|once|TRBJ2-7|TRBD1
CASSLTGQGVTSYEQYF
TGTGCCAGCAGCCTTACTGGGCAGGGGGTAACCTCCTACGAGCAGTACTTC
>TRBV15|once|TRBJ1-2|.
CATSEDRASPYGYTF
TGTGCCACCAGCGAAGACAGAGCTTCGCCTTATGGCTACACCTTC
>TRBV11-2|.|TRBJ1-1|.
CASGWAQNTEAFF
TGTGCCAGCGGATGGGCACAGAACACTGAAGCTTTCTTT
>TRBV5-4|.|TRBJ1-4|TRBD1
CASSLDGTANEKLFF
TGTGCCAGCAGCTTGGATGGGACAGCTAATGAAAAACTGTTTTTT
>TRBV11-3|.|TRBJ2-6|.
CATGDSGANGLTF
TGTGCCACGGGAGACTCTGGGGCCAACGGCCTGACTTTC
>TRBV10-3|.|TRBJ2-7|.
CAIREEGMVHEQYF
TGTGCCATCAGGGAGGAGGGAATGGTCCACGAGCAGTACTTC
>TRBV19|.|TRBJ1-1|.
CASSGQGPGEAFF
TGTGCCAGTAGTGGGCAGGGGCCGGGTGAAGCTTTCTTT
>TRBV7-2|.|TRBJ1-2|.
CASSPAGGNYGYTF
TGTGCCAGCAGCCCGGCGGGGGGAAACTATGGCTACACCTTC
>TRBV9|few|TRBJ1-1|.
CASSVSVNTEAFF
TGTGCCAGCAGCGTCAGTGTGAACACTGAAGCTTTCTTT
>TRBV19|few|TRBJ2-1|TRBD2
CASSILAEQPNEQFF
TGTGCCAGTAGTATACTAGCGGAACAACCGAATGAGCAGTTCTTC